Many counts were recorded for the clone carrying this T cell receptor (beta chain). V was pared by 3 bases and J by 3 bases, with 10 bases of the junction left unmatched. The CDR3 sequence is 17 residues long. Germline loops: CDR1 SGHVS, CDR2 FNYEAQ. These data originate in a study of T-cell reconstitution after alpha-beta-depleted transplantation in children. This sample's TCRbeta library carried unique molecular identifier barcodes. TCRdb processed the PCR reads anew with MiXCR; each CDR3 protein has one entry. The table has 600,000 to 700,000 distinct CDR3 sequences, around a sixth seen once. This TCR was recovered from a human donor who donated a stem cell graft to a child with acute myeloid leukemia. The source was PBMCs from the stem cell graft donor, collected from the stem cell graft. The rearrangement uses TRBV7-6 and TRBJ2-3; TRBD1 aligns across 9 bases. The CDR3 is CASSFAPWGQGTDTQYF. CDR3 in DNA: TGTGCCAGCAGCTTCGCCCCGTGGGGACAGGGAACAGATACGCAGTATTTT.